Shown below are 12 T cell receptor beta chains from a single sample sequenced in a study of CD8+CD57+ T cells in acquired aplastic anemia. Those patients picked for sequencing had displayed CD8+CD57+ cell expansion on flow cytometry. The template for TCR beta VDJ and CDR3 sequence profiling was genomic DNA. MiXCR, run by TCRdb on the reads, gives a single entry per CDR3 protein. The sample holds 200,000 to 300,000 distinct CDR3 sequences, less than 85% seen once. The specimen was sorted CD4+, CD8+, or CD8+CD57+ T cells (not recorded which) from PBMCs. These receptors came from a human donor with aplastic anemia.

V and J are TRBV7-6 and TRBJ2-1; a weak D match, TRBD1 (6 bases). There are 15 residues in the CDR3. V was pared by 5 bases and J by 9 bases, with 20 bases between. Germline CDR1 is SGHVS and CDR2 is FNYEAQ. The CDR3: CASSATGPVGTEQFF. The CDR3 DNA is TGTGCCAGCAGCGCAACAGGGCCCGTCGGTACTGAGCAGTTCTTC. Full variable domain (remainder filled in from reference TRBV7-6 and TRBJ2-1): GAGVSQSPRYKVTKRGQDVALRCDPISGHVSLYWYRQALGQGPEFLTYFNYEAQQDKSGLPNDRFSAERPEGSISTLTIQRTEQRDSAMYRCASSATGPVGTEQFFGPGTRLTVL.

On this clonotype itself: The final CDR3 position lacks the conserved phenylalanine or tryptophan, pointing to a likely read error. The DNA is omitted, as the CDR3 cannot be located on it reliably, and the CDR3 follows TCRdb's listing. V usage is TRBV7-2 and J usage is TRBJ2-3; the table's D gene call, TRBD1, was not cross checked with the DNA. Looked up from germline, CDR1 is SGHTA and CDR2 is FQGNSA. The CDR3 is 13 residues long, ends included. The CDR3 region is CASSFDADGTPLS.

The chain couples TRBV7-9 to TRBJ2-5; a possible D gene is TRBD2 (7 bases). Trimming removed 1 base at V and 14 bases at J, with 23 bases between. Germline loops: CDR1 SEHNR, CDR2 FQNEAQ (reference sequence). The CDR3 consists of 15 residues. Here the CDR3 reads CASSLVPGGLESGYF. The CDR3 region has the DNA TGTGCCAGCAGCTTAGTACCCGGGGGGCTGGAGTCTGGATACTTC.

V usage is TRBV7-6 and J usage is TRBJ2-7, with D perhaps TRBD2 (6 bases). Germline CDR1 and CDR2: SGHVS and FNYEAQ. V dropped 5 bases and J dropped 5 bases, with 19 bases sitting between them. The CDR3 extends over 15 amino acids. CDR3 in amino acids: CASSPTGDPRDEQYF. CDR3 DNA sequence: TGTGCCAGCAGCCCCACGGGGGACCCTCGGGACGAGCAGTACTTC. Using reference TRBV7-6 and TRBJ2-7 for the parts outside the CDR3, the full variable domain is GAGVSQSPRYKVTKRGQDVALRCDPISGHVSLYWYRQALGQGPEFLTYFNYEAQQDKSGLPNDRFSAERPEGSISTLTIQRTEQRDSAMYRCASSPTGDPRDEQYFGPGTRLTVT.

The chain carries TRBV5-1 and TRBJ2-1; D perhaps matches TRBD2 (5 bases). V was cut by 2 bases and J by 8 bases, with 20 bases left in between. Germline lookup yields CDR1 SGHRS and CDR2 YFSETQ. The CDR3 is 16 residues long. The CDR3 reads CASSLDGRRQSDEQFF. DNA for the CDR3: TGCGCCAGCAGCTTAGACGGACGGAGGCAGAGCGATGAGCAGTTCTTC.

The chain carries TRBV7-9 and TRBJ1-5; D unresolved. V shed 3 bases and J shed 8 bases, with 20 bases lying between them. This CDR3 is built from 16 residues. Germline V gene sequence: CDR1 SEHNR, CDR2 FQNEAQ (reference sequence). The CDR3 coding sequence is TGTGCCAGCAGCTTTCAAAGAAGCGGGCGCAACGAGCCCCAGCATTTT. Translating gives CASSFQRSGRNEPQHF.

The V and J genes are TRBV7-2 and TRBJ1-2; weak D call: TRBD1 (6 bases). Between the trimmed V and J ends, which lost 2 bases and 2 bases, there was a span of 12 bases. This CDR3 is 15 amino acids long. Per the germline V gene, CDR1 is SGHTA and CDR2 is FQGNSA. CDR3 sequence: CASSLWRQGNYGYTF. CDR3 DNA sequence: TGTGCCAGCAGCTTATGGCGGCAGGGGAACTATGGCTACACCTTC.

To note about this clonotype: One junction end disagrees with the germline gene, perhaps due to a read error. CDR3 nucleotide sequence: TGTGCCAGCGGGTTGGGGGCGGGTACGCAGTATTCTCCCCTCCACTTT. Encoded protein: CASGLGAGTQYSPLHF. This chain joins TRBV2 and TRBJ1-6; tentative D call: TRBD1 (6 bases). Germline V lookup: CDR1 SNHLY, CDR2 FYNNEI. The length of the CDR3 is 16 residues. Complete variable domain (other parts from reference TRBV2 and TRBJ1-6): EPEVTQTPSHQVTQMGQEVILRCVPISNHLYFYWYRQILGQKVEFLVSFYNNEISEKSEIFDDQFSVERPDGSNFTLKIRSTKLEDSAMYFCASGLGAGTQYSPLHFGNGTRLTVT.

Regarding this clonotype: It is likely a read error, because the conserved phenylalanine at the end of the CDR3 is missing. The chain couples TRBV7-2 to TRBJ2-2; D is undetermined. The CDR3 runs 14 residues. Germline V gene data show CDR1 as SGHTA and CDR2 as FQGNSA. DNA of the CDR3: TGTGCCGGCAGCTACTATGACCAGGCCGGGGAGCTGTTTCTT. It translates to CAGSYYDQAGELFL.

This clonotype was picked up one time. The J gene is TRBJ2-7, the V gene TRBV20-1; D not certain. V lost 3 bases and J 3 bases, leaving 9 bases between the germline ends. This CDR3 spans 12 amino acids. The V gene's germline CDR1 is DFQATT and CDR2 SNEGSKA (reference sequence). The CDR3 loop reads CSASPGSYEQYF. The CDR3 coding sequence is TGCAGTGCTAGCCCGGGCAGCTACGAGCAGTACTTC.

For this clonotype: No conserved phenylalanine or tryptophan is present at the end of the CDR3, so a read error is the likely explanation. The DNA is left out, because the CDR3 cannot be placed on it with certainty; the CDR3 is given as TCRdb lists it. The rearrangement uses TRBV7-9 and TRBJ2-2; TRBD2 is the table's D call, not checked against the DNA. Ends included, the CDR3 has 13 residues. In germline, CDR1 is SEHNR, CDR2 FQNEAQ (reference sequence). CDR3 loop: CARQLTKETQHFV.

The chain is built from TRBV12-3 or TRBV12-4 and TRBJ2-1; 7 bases align to TRBD2. The J segment lost 6 bases and the V segment lost 6 bases, leaving 11 bases of the junction unmatched. The CDR3 runs 15 residues. CDR3 sequence: CASSSDAGAGNEQFF. In DNA form, the CDR3 reads TGTGCCAGCAGCTCAGACGCGGGAGCGGGCAATGAGCAGTTCTTC.